Detailed here is one TCR beta chain. Its target is unknown. The sample comes from a study of cytomegalovirus exposure and HLA in healthy donors. Background on the study: Early on, a data release was issued that held some 91 million unique TCRs from HLA-typed donors. Out of 398 genotyped donors, about 84% belonged to the Caucasian-associated ancestry cluster. Study conclusions and caveats: For most TCR beta V segments, an earlier analysis put the productive rate at about 87% or about 30% of the time. For cytomegalovirus status, the classifier reportedly gave diagnoses with high specificity and sensitivity.

V was cut by 6 bases and J by 1 base, with 18 bases left in between. The length of the CDR3 is 16 residues. From germline, CDR1 is SNHLY and CDR2 FYNNEI. The PCR had 60 Vbeta and 13 Jbeta primers. Sequencing was performed with immunoSEQ multiplex PCR; in TCRdb, only in-frame clones are kept and a portion is missing. The sample lists 170,000 or so clones; 65% to 90% were seen once. The chain employs TRBV2 and TRBJ1-1; D is undetermined. Material for sequencing was PBMCs. This TCR derives from a man aged 50 or older in good health and CMV-seropositive. The CDR3 DNA reads TGTGCCAGCAGGGGCCCGGGGAAGAGCAGGAACACTGAAGCTTTCTTT. Its translation is CASRGPGKSRNTEAFF.